Following are 16 T cell receptor beta chains from one sample sequenced in a study of T cell responses to AZD1222 COVID-19 vaccine. The method was immunoSEQ multiplex PCR; TCRdb's version includes in-frame clones alone and lacks a portion of them. The sample yields about 92,000 clones, more than 75% seen once. This specimen was peripheral blood, taken on day 0 of AZD1222 vaccination. These receptors originate from an adult in good health.

CDR3 DNA sequence: TGTGCCGCCGCTTTGACAGGGGAGGGAGAGACCCAGTACTTC. It codes for CAAALTGEGETQYF. The chain joins TRBV6-5 to TRBJ2-5, with a possible D match to TRBD1 (8 bases). The CDR3 is 14 amino acids. Germline assignment: CDR1 MNHEY and CDR2 SVGAGI. V dropped 11 bases and J dropped 4 bases, with 20 bases sitting between them.

The genes are TRBV19 and TRBJ2-1; D is undetermined. The CDR3 covers 17 residues. V lost 5 bases to trimming and J lost 0 bases, with 17 bases between them. Germline values: CDR1 LNHDA, CDR2 SQIVND (reference sequence). The chain's CDR3 is CASSVLSRLSSYNEQFF. CDR3 coding DNA: TGTGCCAGTAGTGTCCTTTCAAGACTCAGCTCCTACAATGAGCAGTTCTTC.

The chain is built from TRBV21-1 and TRBJ1-5. TRBV21-1 is designated a pseudogene. There are 18 residues in the CDR3. The CDR3 loop reads CASSKAQFKGLVNQPQHF. The CDR3 coding sequence is TGTGCCAGCAGCAAAGCGCAATTCAAGGGACTCGTCAATCAGCCCCAGCATTTT.

The V call is TRBV5-6, the J call TRBJ2-6; tentative D call: TRBD1 (5 bases). V was trimmed by 2 bases and J by 4 bases, leaving 16 bases between them. The germline CDR1 and CDR2 sequences are SGHDT and YYEEEE. CDR3 length: 17 amino acids. The CDR3 is CASSFLRGMAGANVLTF. The DNA of the CDR3 is TGTGCCAGCAGCTTTCTAAGGGGAATGGCGGGGGCCAACGTCCTGACTTTC.

The chain employs TRBV6-1 and TRBJ1-1; D is unresolved. The CDR3 contains 12 residues. Germline CDR1 MNHNS, CDR2 SASEGT. V lost 2 bases and J 0 bases, leaving 1 base between the germline ends. The DNA for the CDR3 is TGTGCCAGCAGTGAATTGAACACTGAAGCTTTCTTT. Its protein product is CASSELNTEAFF.

This clone was counted a single time. CDR3 DNA: TGCGCCAGCAGCCAAGATCGTGGCGGCAATTCACCCCTCCACTTT. It translates to CASSQDRGGNSPLHF. V usage is TRBV4-3 and J usage is TRBJ1-6; D uncertain. V was clipped by 0 bases and J by 7 bases, with 10 bases between them. The CDR3 consists of 15 residues. Germline CDR1 reads LGHNA; CDR2 reads YSLEER.

This clone was observed once. The V and J genes are TRBV6-2 or TRBV6-3 and TRBJ1-5; 8 bases line up with TRBD1. This CDR3 is 18 amino acids long. The V segment lost 5 bases and the J segment 5 bases; nucleotides outside the gene matches: 17. CDR1 and CDR2 (germline): MNHEY, SVGEGT. DNA for the CDR3: TGTGCCAGCAGTCAACAGGGGGGGGACAGAGTTTTTTATCAGCCCCAGCATTTT. Its protein is CASSQQGGDRVFYQPQHF.

The gene calls are TRBV5-1 and TRBJ2-5; D remains ambiguous. Trimming left V 4 bases short and J 4 bases short, with 11 bases between. CDR1 and CDR2 from the germline V gene are SGHRS and YFSETQ. The CDR3 is made up of 13 amino acids. Here the CDR3 reads CASSLTVTETQYF. The CDR3 DNA is TGCGCCAGCAGCCTGACGGTTACAGAGACCCAGTACTTC.

The V gene is TRBV3-1 (or the pseudogene TRBV3-2), the J gene TRBJ1-3; D remains ambiguous. Per the germline V gene, CDR1 is LGHDT and CDR2 is YNNKEL (reference sequence). CDR3 length: 15 residues. The V gene lost 1 base and the J gene lost 1 base, with 8 bases spanning the gap. Here the CDR3 DNA reads TGTGCCAGCAGCCAAGGACCGATATCTGGAAACACCATATATTTT. Amino acids: CASSQGPISGNTIYF.

The chain is built from TRBV13 and TRBJ1-4; D call uncertain. CDR3 length: 15 residues. V was trimmed by 2 bases and J by 0 bases, leaving 7 bases between them. The germline V gene has CDR1 PRHDT and CDR2 FYEKMQ (reference sequence). CDR3 sequence (DNA): TGTGCCAGCAGCTTACGAGGGCCAACTAATGAAAAACTGTTTTTT. It encodes CASSLRGPTNEKLFF.

The chain joins TRBV6-5 to TRBJ2-7; maybe TRBD2 (5 bases). V lost 3 bases to trimming and J lost 3 bases, with 15 bases between them. CDR3 length equals 15 residues. The germline CDR1 and CDR2 sequences are MNHEY and SVGAGI. CDR3 amino acids: CASSYQAGDYYEQYF. CDR3 coding DNA: TGTGCCAGCAGTTATCAGGCAGGTGACTACTACGAGCAGTACTTC.

V is TRBV7-9 and J is TRBJ2-3; the D is unclear. Germline V gives CDR1 SEHNR, CDR2 FQNEAQ (reference sequence). The V end was cut by 8 bases, the J end by 5 bases, with 17 bases between. The CDR3 is made up of 14 amino acids. CDR3 in amino acids: CASGPGLSVDTQYF. CDR3 coding DNA: TGTGCCAGCGGGCCCGGGTTGAGTGTAGATACGCAGTATTTT.

The chain employs TRBV6-2 or TRBV6-3 and TRBJ1-2, with 7 bases that match TRBD1. The CDR3 length is 14 residues. Germline CDR1 MNHEY, CDR2 SVGEGT. Trimming at V came to 0 bases and at J to 6 bases, leaving 4 bases not matched to a gene. CDR3 residues: CASSYSQGNHGYTF. The CDR3, as DNA: TGTGCCAGCAGTTACTCACAGGGGAATCATGGCTACACCTTC.

The chain carries TRBV19 and TRBJ1-6; D not certain. This CDR3 spans 12 amino acids. V was clipped by 9 bases and J by 7 bases, with 10 bases between them. Per germline, CDR1 LNHDA and CDR2 SQIVND (reference sequence). This chain's CDR3 is CASGSLNSPLHF. The CDR3 nucleotides are TGTGCCAGCGGCAGTCTGAATTCACCCCTCCACTTT.

The genes are TRBV28 and TRBJ1-2; 10 bases fit TRBD1. Per germline, CDR1 MDHEN and CDR2 SYDVKM. CDR3 length: 15 residues. J was trimmed by 2 bases and V by 10 bases; bases with no gene match: 10. This CDR3 is CATSGTGAINYGYTF. In DNA, the CDR3 is TGTGCCACCTCCGGGACAGGGGCGATCAACTATGGCTACACCTTC.

The chain has TRBV7-9 and TRBJ1-2; 7 nucleotides align to TRBD1. CDR1 is SEHNR, CDR2 FQNEAQ, per germline (reference sequence). CDR3 length: 14 amino acids. With V trimmed by 5 bases and J by 7 bases, 10 bases remained unmatched. Here the CDR3 reads CASSLNRDSGGYTF. CDR3 nucleotide sequence: TGTGCCAGCAGCCTAAACCGGGACAGCGGTGGCTACACCTTC.